Listed below are T cell receptor beta chains from one sample, sequenced in a study of blood T cell repertoires in COVID-19. Profiling relied on immunoSEQ multiplex PCR, and the TCRdb table lists in-frame clones only, not all of them. The sample lists 380,000 or so clones, roughly 88% occurring once. Specimen: PBMCs or T cells enriched from blood (not recorded which). Every receptor here comes from a woman aged 40 to 50 with acute COVID-19. CDR3s include the opening cysteine and the closing phenylalanine or tryptophan. Fields, in order: CDR3 length, D gene, J gene, V gene, clone size, CDR3 protein, CDR3 DNA. The D gene is left open where the match is weak. Part of the rows lack a size; the others show once, few, many or a class for expanded clones.

length: 14
D: -
J: TRBJ1-1
V: TRBV18
size: -
CDR3: CASSPAGGNTEAFF
DNA: TGTGCCAGCTCACCCGCCGGGGGGAACACTGAAGCTTTCTTT

length: 17
D: TRBD1
J: TRBJ2-1
V: TRBV6-2/TRBV6-3
size: few
CDR3: CASSLGGGTGKYNEQFF
DNA: TGTGCCAGCAGTTTGGGCGGCGGGACAGGGAAATACAATGAGCAGTTCTTC

length: 15
D: TRBD1
J: TRBJ1-4
V: TRBV7-6
size: once
CDR3: CASSLASGGGEKLFF
DNA: TGTGCCAGCAGCTTAGCCTCAGGGGGCGGTGAAAAACTGTTTTTT

length: 15
D: -
J: TRBJ2-3
V: TRBV7-2
size: -
CDR3: CASSESGPRRDTQYF
DNA: TGTGCCAGCAGCGAGAGCGGGCCGAGGAGGGATACGCAGTATTTT

length: 11
D: -
J: TRBJ1-2
V: TRBV10-3
size: -
CDR3: CAINGGGGYTF
DNA: TGTGCCATCAATGGGGGAGGAGGCTACACCTTC

length: 15
D: TRBD1
J: TRBJ1-2
V: TRBV7-2
size: -
CDR3: CASSLLFGRGESYTF
DNA: TGTGCCAGCAGCTTACTATTCGGCAGGGGGGAGAGCTACACCTTC

length: 12
D: -
J: TRBJ1-2
V: TRBV30
size: -
CDR3: CAWSVKLSGYTF
DNA: TGTGCCTGGAGTGTAAAGCTCTCTGGCTACACCTTC

length: 15
D: -
J: TRBJ1-2
V: TRBV7-9
size: -
CDR3: CASSVRTVTPDGYTF
DNA: TGTGCCAGCAGCGTAAGGACAGTGACGCCCGATGGCTACACCTTC

length: 15
D: TRBD2
J: TRBJ2-1
V: TRBV11-2
size: -
CDR3: CASSLRLAFYNEQFF
DNA: TGTGCCAGCAGCTTAAGACTAGCCTTCTACAATGAGCAGTTCTTC

length: 12
D: -
J: TRBJ2-1
V: TRBV4-2
size: -
CDR3: CASSQSYNEQFF
DNA: TGTGCCAGCAGCCAGTCATACAATGAGCAGTTCTTC

length: 16
D: TRBD1
J: TRBJ1-1
V: TRBV5-1
size: -
CDR3: CASSQVTGTGNTEAFF
DNA: TGCGCCAGCAGCCAAGTAACCGGGACAGGGAACACTGAAGCTTTCTTT

length: 14
D: TRBD1
J: TRBJ1-1
V: TRBV10-2
size: -
CDR3: CASSRQGMNTEAFF
DNA: TGCGCCAGCAGCCGACAGGGGATGAACACTGAAGCTTTCTTT

length: 18
D: TRBD1
J: TRBJ1-2
V: TRBV7-9
size: -
CDR3: CASSLGGTGLFMAHGYTF
DNA: TGTGCCAGCAGCTTAGGGGGGACAGGTTTATTTATGGCGCATGGCTACACCTTC

length: 12
D: -
J: TRBJ2-1
V: TRBV25-1
size: -
CDR3: CASSDRHDEQFF
DNA: TGTGCCAGCAGTGACAGGCACGATGAGCAGTTCTTC

length: 15
D: -
J: TRBJ2-7
V: TRBV7-6
size: -
CDR3: CASSSGTSTSYEQYF
DNA: TGTGCCAGCAGCTCCGGGACATCAACCTCCTACGAGCAGTACTTC

length: 11
D: -
J: TRBJ2-3
V: TRBV29-1
size: -
CDR3: CSIGQSDTQYF
DNA: TGCAGCATTGGACAGTCAGATACGCAGTATTTT

length: 15
D: TRBD1
J: TRBJ1-1
V: TRBV19
size: -
CDR3: CASSIRDRSSTEAFF
DNA: TGTGCCAGTAGTATCCGGGACAGGTCATCCACTGAAGCTTTCTTT

length: 16
D: -
J: TRBJ1-1
V: TRBV19
size: -
CDR3: CASSINSEGLNTEAFF
DNA: TGTGCCAGTAGTATAAATAGCGAGGGCCTGAACACTGAAGCTTTCTTT

length: 14
D: -
J: TRBJ1-1
V: TRBV2
size: -
CDR3: CASRGKTFNTEAFF
DNA: TGTGCCAGCCGAGGCAAAACCTTCAACACTGAAGCTTTCTTT

length: 15
D: TRBD1
J: TRBJ1-4
V: TRBV5-1
size: once
CDR3: CASSWGQGTNEKLFF
DNA: TGCGCCAGCAGCTGGGGACAGGGTACTAATGAAAAACTGTTTTTT

length: 16
D: TRBD1
J: TRBJ2-5
V: TRBV19
size: -
CDR3: CATSNRDRGPRETQYF
DNA: TGTGCCACTTCAAACCGGGACAGGGGGCCTCGGGAGACCCAGTACTTC

length: 14
D: -
J: TRBJ1-2
V: TRBV5-4
size: -
CDR3: CASSLVGADYGYTF
DNA: TGTGCCAGCAGCTTGGTGGGGGCAGACTATGGCTACACCTTC

length: 16
D: TRBD1
J: TRBJ2-1
V: TRBV4-1
size: few
CDR3: CASSHPAGTGGDEQFF
DNA: TGCGCCAGCAGCCATCCAGCCGGGACAGGGGGCGATGAGCAGTTCTTC

length: 13
D: -
J: TRBJ2-7
V: TRBV15
size: -
CDR3: CATETRGSYEQYF
DNA: TGTGCCACCGAGACTCGGGGGTCCTACGAGCAGTACTTC

length: 14
D: TRBD1
J: TRBJ1-3
V: TRBV5-1
size: -
CDR3: CASSLGGTGNTIYF
DNA: TGCGCCAGCAGCTTAGGGGGCACTGGAAACACCATATATTTT

length: 14
D: -
J: TRBJ1-1
V: TRBV21-1
size: -
CDR3: CASSAPQAGTEAFF
DNA: TGTGCCAGCAGCGCTCCCCAGGCGGGGACTGAAGCTTTCTTT

length: 12
D: -
J: TRBJ1-5
V: TRBV12-3/TRBV12-4
size: -
CDR3: CASSFWQQPQHF
DNA: TGTGCCAGCAGTTTCTGGCAGCAGCCCCAGCATTTT

length: 13
D: -
J: TRBJ2-7
V: TRBV3-1/TRBV3-2
size: -
CDR3: CASSQQTRAVRDF
DNA: TGTGCCAGCAGCCAACAGACGCGAGCGGTGCGGGACTTC

length: 11
D: -
J: TRBJ1-2
V: TRBV12-3/TRBV12-4
size: -
CDR3: CASSQGFGYTF
DNA: TGTGCCAGCAGTCAGGGCTTTGGCTACACCTTC

length: 14
D: TRBD2
J: TRBJ2-3
V: TRBV7-9
size: -
CDR3: CARAGGLGTDTQYF
DNA: TGTGCCAGAGCGGGGGGGCTTGGCACAGATACGCAGTATTTT

length: 15
D: -
J: TRBJ2-7
V: TRBV5-1
size: -
CDR3: CASSPPWTAAYEQYF
DNA: TGCGCCAGCAGCCCCCCCTGGACAGCAGCCTACGAGCAGTACTTC

length: 15
D: -
J: TRBJ2-5
V: TRBV3-1/TRBV3-2
size: few
CDR3: CASSQDPGPRRDQYF
DNA: TGTGCCAGCAGCCAAGATCCGGGCCCCCGCAGGGACCAGTACTTC

length: 13
D: TRBD1
J: TRBJ1-5
V: TRBV2
size: -
CDR3: CASSRQGDQPQHF
DNA: TGTGCCAGCAGTCGACAGGGGGATCAGCCCCAGCATTTT

length: 14
D: TRBD2
J: TRBJ2-7
V: TRBV10-3
size: -
CDR3: CAISAGTMHYEQYF
DNA: TGTGCCATCAGCGCCGGGACTATGCACTACGAGCAGTACTTC

length: 15
D: -
J: TRBJ2-2
V: TRBV2
size: -
CDR3: CASTEQRSNTGELFF
DNA: TGTGCCAGCACCGAGCAGCGCTCGAACACCGGGGAGCTGTTTTTT

length: 12
D: -
J: TRBJ2-2
V: TRBV4-1
size: -
CDR3: CASSQSAGELFF
DNA: TGCGCCAGCAGCCAATCGGCCGGGGAGCTGTTTTTT

length: 16
D: TRBD1
J: TRBJ2-7
V: TRBV15
size: -
CDR3: CATSRALGTGGDEQYF
DNA: TGTGCCACCAGCAGAGCCCTAGGGACAGGGGGCGACGAGCAGTACTTC

length: 14
D: -
J: TRBJ2-7
V: TRBV11-3
size: once
CDR3: CASMWTLFSYEQYF
DNA: TGTGCCAGCATGTGGACTTTATTCTCCTACGAGCAGTACTTC

length: 18
D: TRBD1
J: TRBJ1-1
V: TRBV24-1
size: -
CDR3: CATSDSGTGAIMNTEAFF
DNA: TGTGCCACCAGTGATTCTGGGACAGGGGCGATTATGAACACTGAAGCTTTCTTT

length: 16
D: TRBD1
J: TRBJ1-2
V: TRBV12-5
size: -
CDR3: CASGSDRGISSYGYTF
DNA: TGTGCTAGTGGAAGCGACAGGGGTATTAGTTCCTATGGCTACACCTTC

length: 14
D: TRBD1
J: TRBJ1-1
V: TRBV4-1
size: few
CDR3: CASSQDRGTFEAFF
DNA: TGCGCCAGCAGCCAAGACAGGGGGACCTTTGAAGCTTTCTTT